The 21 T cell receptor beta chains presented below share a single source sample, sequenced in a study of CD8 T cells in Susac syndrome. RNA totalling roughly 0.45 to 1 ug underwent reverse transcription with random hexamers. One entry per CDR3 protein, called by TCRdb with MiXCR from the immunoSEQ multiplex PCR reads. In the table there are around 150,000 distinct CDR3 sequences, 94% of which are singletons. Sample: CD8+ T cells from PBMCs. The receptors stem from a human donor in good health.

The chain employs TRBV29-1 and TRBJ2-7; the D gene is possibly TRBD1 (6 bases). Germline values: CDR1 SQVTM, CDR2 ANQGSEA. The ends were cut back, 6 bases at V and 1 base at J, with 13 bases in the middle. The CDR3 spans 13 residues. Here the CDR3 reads CSVPLGQSYEQYF. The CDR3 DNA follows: TGCAGCGTCCCTCTTGGACAGTCCTACGAGCAGTACTTC.

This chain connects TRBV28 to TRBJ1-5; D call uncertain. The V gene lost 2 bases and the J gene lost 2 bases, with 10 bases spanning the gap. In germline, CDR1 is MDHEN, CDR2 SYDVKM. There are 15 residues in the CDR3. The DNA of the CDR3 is TGTGCCAGCAGTTTACAAGGGTACGGCAATCAGCCCCAGCATTTT. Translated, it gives CASSLQGYGNQPQHF.

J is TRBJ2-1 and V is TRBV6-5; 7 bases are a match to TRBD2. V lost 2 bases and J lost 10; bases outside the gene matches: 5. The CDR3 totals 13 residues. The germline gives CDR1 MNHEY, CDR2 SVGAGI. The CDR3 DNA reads TGTGCCAGCAGTTACGGGAGGGGCTGGGAGCAGTTCTTC. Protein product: CASSYGRGWEQFF.

CDR3 coding DNA: TGTGCCAGTAGTATATCCGATGAGCAGTTCTTC. This codes for CASSISDEQFF. The rearrangement uses TRBV19 and TRBJ2-1, with D unclear. Germline lookup yields CDR1 LNHDA and CDR2 SQIVND (reference sequence). The CDR3 sequence is 11 residues long. With 2 bases removed from V and 8 bases from J, the gap between germline ends came to 4 bases.

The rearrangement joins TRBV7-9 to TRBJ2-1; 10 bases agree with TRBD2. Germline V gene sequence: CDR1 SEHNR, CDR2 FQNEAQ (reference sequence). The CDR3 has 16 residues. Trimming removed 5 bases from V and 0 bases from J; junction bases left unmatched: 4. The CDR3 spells CASSPSGSPSYNEQFF. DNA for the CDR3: TGTGCCAGCAGCCCTAGCGGGAGCCCCTCCTACAATGAGCAGTTCTTC. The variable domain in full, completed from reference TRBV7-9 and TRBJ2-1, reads DTGVSQNPRHKITKRGQNVTFRCDPISEHNRLYWYRQTLGQGPEFLTYFQNEAQLEKSRLLSDRFSAERPKGSFSTLEIQRTEQGDSAMYLCASSPSGSPSYNEQFFGPGTRLTVL.

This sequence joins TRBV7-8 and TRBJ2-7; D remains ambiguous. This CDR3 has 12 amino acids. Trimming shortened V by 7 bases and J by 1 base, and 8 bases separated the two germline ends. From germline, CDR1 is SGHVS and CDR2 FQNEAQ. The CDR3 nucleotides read TGTGCCAGCAAGTCCCAGTCCTACGAGCAGTACTTC. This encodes CASKSQSYEQYF.

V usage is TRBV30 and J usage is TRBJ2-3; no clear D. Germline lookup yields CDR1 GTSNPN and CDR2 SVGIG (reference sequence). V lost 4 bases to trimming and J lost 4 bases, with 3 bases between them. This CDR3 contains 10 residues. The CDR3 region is CAWTSDTQYF. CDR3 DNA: TGTGCCTGGACCTCAGATACGCAGTATTTT.

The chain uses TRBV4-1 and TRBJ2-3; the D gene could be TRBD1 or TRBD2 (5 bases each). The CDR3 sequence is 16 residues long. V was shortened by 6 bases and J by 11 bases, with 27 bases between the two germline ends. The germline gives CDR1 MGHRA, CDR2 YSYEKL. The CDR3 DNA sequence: TGCGCCAGCAGGGGACCGACTCCCGGAGGCCGGGGTGGGCAGTATTTT. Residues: CASRGPTPGGRGGQYF.

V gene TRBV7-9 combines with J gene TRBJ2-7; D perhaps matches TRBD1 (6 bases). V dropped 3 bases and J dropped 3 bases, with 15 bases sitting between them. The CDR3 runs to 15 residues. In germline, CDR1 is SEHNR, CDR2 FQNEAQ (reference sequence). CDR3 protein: CASSFDSQGYYEQYF. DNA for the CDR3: TGTGCCAGCAGCTTCGACTCACAGGGTTACTACGAGCAGTACTTC.

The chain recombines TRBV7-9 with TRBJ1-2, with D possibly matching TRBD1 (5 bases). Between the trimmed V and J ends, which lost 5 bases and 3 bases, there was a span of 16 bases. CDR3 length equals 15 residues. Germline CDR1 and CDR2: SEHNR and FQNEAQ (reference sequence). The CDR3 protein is CASSLPLDKHYGYTF. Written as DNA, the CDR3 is TGTGCCAGCAGCCTTCCCCTGGACAAGCACTATGGCTACACCTTC.

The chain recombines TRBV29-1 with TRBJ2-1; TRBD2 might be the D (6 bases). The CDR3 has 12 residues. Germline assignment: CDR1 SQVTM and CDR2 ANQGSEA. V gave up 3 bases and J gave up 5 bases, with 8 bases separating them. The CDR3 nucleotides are TGCAGCGTTGAGAGGACTAACAATGAGCAGTTCTTC. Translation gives CSVERTNNEQFF.

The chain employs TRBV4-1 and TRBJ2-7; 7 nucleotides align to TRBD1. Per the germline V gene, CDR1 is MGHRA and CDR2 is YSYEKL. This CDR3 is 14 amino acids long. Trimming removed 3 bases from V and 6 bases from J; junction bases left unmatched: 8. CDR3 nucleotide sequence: TGCGCCAGCAGCCAGGGCCAGACAGGGATCGAGCAGTACTTC. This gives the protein CASSQGQTGIEQYF.

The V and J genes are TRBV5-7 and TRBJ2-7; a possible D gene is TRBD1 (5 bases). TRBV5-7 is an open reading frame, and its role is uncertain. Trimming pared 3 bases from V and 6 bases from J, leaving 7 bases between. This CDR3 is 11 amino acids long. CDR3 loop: CASSSDSEQYF. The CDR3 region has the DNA TGTGCCAGCAGCTCTGACAGCGAGCAGTACTTC.

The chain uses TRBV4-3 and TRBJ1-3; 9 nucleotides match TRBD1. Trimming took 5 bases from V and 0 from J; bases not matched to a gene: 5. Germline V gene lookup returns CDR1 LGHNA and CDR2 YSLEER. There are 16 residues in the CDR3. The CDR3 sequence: CASSGRQGGSGNTIYF. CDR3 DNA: TGCGCCAGCAGCGGCCGACAGGGGGGCTCTGGAAACACCATATATTTT.

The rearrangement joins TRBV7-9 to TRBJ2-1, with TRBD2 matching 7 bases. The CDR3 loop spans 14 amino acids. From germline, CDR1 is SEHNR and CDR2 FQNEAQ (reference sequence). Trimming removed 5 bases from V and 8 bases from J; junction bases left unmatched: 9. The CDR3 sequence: CASSPPRLADEQFF. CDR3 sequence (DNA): TGTGCCAGCAGCCCCCCGAGACTAGCCGATGAGCAGTTCTTC.

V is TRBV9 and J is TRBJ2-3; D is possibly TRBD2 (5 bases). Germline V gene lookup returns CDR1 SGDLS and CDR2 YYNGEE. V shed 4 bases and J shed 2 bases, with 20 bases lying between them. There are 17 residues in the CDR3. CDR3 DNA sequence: TGTGCCAGCAGCCTACCCCGGGATACCCTAATCACAGATACGCAGTATTTT. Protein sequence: CASSLPRDTLITDTQYF. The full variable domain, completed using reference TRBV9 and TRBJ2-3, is DSGVTQTPKHLITATGQRVTLRCSPRSGDLSVYWYQQSLDQGLQFLIQYYNGEERAKGNILERFSAQQFPDLHSELNLSSLELGDSALYFCASSLPRDTLITDTQYFGPGTRLTVL.

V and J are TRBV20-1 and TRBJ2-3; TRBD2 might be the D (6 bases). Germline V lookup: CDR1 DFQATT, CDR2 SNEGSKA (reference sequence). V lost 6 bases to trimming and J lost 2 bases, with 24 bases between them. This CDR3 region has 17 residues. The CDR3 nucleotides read TGCAGTGCCCCAAGAGGTCGGGGGAGAAGTCCCACAGATACGCAGTATTTT. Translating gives CSAPRGRGRSPTDTQYF.

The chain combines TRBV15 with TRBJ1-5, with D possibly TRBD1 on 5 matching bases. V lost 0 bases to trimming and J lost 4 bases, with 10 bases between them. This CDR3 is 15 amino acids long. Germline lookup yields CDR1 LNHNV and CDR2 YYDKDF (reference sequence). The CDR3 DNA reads TGTGCCACCAGCAGAGACGGGACGGAAAATCAGCCCCAGCATTTT. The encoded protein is CATSRDGTENQPQHF.

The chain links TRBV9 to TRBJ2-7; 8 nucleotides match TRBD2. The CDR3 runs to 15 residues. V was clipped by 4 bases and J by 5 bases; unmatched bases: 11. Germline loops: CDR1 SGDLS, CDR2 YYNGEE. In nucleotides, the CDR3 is TGTGCCAGCAGCCTTGGGGGACTAGTTTCCCACGAGCAGTACTTC. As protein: CASSLGGLVSHEQYF.

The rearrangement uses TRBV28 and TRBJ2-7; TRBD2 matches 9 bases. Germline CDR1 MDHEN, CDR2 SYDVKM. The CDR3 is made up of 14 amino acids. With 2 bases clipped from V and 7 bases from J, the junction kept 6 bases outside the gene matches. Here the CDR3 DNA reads TGTGCCAGCAGTTTACGGGTTAGCGGGAGTGAGCAGTACTTC. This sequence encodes CASSLRVSGSEQYF.

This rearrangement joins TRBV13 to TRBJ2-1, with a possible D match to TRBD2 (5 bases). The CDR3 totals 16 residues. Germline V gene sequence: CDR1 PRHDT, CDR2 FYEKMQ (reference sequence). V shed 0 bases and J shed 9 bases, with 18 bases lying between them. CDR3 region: CASSLGSADDTIEQFF. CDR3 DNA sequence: TGTGCCAGCAGCTTAGGTAGCGCCGACGATACAATTGAGCAGTTCTTC.